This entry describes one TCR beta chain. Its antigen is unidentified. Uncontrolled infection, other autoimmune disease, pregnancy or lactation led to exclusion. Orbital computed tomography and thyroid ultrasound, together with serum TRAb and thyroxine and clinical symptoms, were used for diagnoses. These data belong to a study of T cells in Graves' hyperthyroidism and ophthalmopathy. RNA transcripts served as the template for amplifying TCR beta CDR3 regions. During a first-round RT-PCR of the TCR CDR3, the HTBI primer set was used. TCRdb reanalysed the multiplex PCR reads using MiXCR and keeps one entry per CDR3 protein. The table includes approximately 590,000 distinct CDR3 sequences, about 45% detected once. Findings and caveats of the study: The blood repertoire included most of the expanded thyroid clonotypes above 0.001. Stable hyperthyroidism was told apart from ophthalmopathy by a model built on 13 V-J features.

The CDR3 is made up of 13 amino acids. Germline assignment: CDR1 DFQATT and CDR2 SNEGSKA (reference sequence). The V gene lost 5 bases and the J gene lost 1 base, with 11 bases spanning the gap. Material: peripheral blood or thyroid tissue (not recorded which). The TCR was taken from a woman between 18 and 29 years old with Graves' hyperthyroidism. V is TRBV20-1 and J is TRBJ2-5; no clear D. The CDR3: CSAPLDLQETQYF. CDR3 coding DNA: TGCAGTGCTCCTCTTGACCTCCAAGAGACCCAGTACTTC.